A selection of T cell receptor beta chains follows, all from one sample in a study of blood T cell repertoires in COVID-19. Sequencing used immunoSEQ multiplex PCR; TCRdb keeps in-frame clones, though not all of them. The sample consists of 100,000 to 120,000 clones, 80% to 85% of them appearing once. Sequenced material: peripheral blood. The origin of the receptors is an elderly man with acute or convalescent COVID-19. Each CDR3 is given with its conserved first and last residue. A D gene is named only where the DNA matches it firmly. Part of the rows lack a size; the others show once, few, many or a class for expanded clones.

CASRIGSYEQYF	TGTGCCAGCAGGATCGGGAGCTACGAGCAGTACTTC	12	-	TRBV25-1	TRBJ2-7	few
CASSWQGPETQYF	TGTGCCAGCAGCTGGCAGGGTCCGGAGACCCAGTACTTC	13	-	TRBV7-2	TRBJ2-5	-
CASSQDRLRNTEAFF	TGCGCCAGCAGCCAAGATCGTCTGAGGAACACTGAAGCTTTCTTT	15	-	TRBV4-3	TRBJ1-1	once
CASSPDRAGAFF	TGTGCCAGCTCACCCGACAGAGCAGGGGCTTTCTTT	12	-	TRBV18	TRBJ1-1	-
CASSFRQGEKETQYF	TGTGCCAGCAGTTTTCGACAGGGGGAGAAAGAGACCCAGTACTTC	15	TRBD1	TRBV6-5	TRBJ2-5	-
CASSLGLAGAYEQYF	TGCGCCAGCAGCTTAGGACTAGCGGGGGCCTACGAGCAGTACTTC	15	TRBD2	TRBV4-3	TRBJ2-7	-
CASSLRVEGNTEAFF	TGTGCCAGCAGCCTTCGGGTGGAGGGGAACACTGAAGCTTTCTTT	15	-	TRBV4-2	TRBJ1-1	-
CAWSVLGQGTSPLHF	TGTGCCTGGAGTGTACTGGGACAGGGGACTTCACCCCTCCACTTT	15	TRBD1	TRBV30	TRBJ1-6	-
CASSQWTGWAFF	TGTGCCAGCAGCCAATGGACAGGGTGGGCTTTCTTT	12	TRBD1	TRBV3-1/TRBV3-2	TRBJ1-1	-
CSVEAVQGTDTQYF	TGCAGCGTTGAAGCCGTACAGGGAACAGATACGCAGTATTTT	14	-	TRBV29-1	TRBJ2-3	many
CATSDRVSYEQYF	TGTGCCACCAGTGACAGGGTCTCCTACGAGCAGTACTTC	13	-	TRBV24-1	TRBJ2-7	-
CASSQGTGSGEQYF	TGTGCCAGCAGCCAAGGGACAGGGTCAGGCGAGCAGTACTTC	14	TRBD1	TRBV11-3	TRBJ2-7	-
CASSPTGLRENTEAFF	TGTGCCAGCAGCCCGACAGGTCTGAGGGAGAACACTGAAGCTTTCTTT	16	-	TRBV6-6	TRBJ1-1	-
CASSLGSGRGSTDTQYF	TGCGCCAGCAGCTTGGGTTCCGGGAGGGGCAGCACAGATACGCAGTATTTT	17	TRBD2	TRBV5-1	TRBJ2-3	-